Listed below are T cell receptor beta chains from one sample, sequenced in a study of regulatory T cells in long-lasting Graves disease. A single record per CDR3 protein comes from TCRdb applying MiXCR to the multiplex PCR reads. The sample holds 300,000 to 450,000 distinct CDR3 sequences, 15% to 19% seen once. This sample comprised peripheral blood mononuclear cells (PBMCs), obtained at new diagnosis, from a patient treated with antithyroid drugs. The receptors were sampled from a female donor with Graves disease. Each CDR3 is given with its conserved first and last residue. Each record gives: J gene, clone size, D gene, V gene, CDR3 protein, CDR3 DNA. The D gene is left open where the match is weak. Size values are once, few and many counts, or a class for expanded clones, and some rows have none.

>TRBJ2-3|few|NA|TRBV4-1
CASSLLPGPDTQYF
TGCGCCAGCAGCCTCTTACCGGGGCCAGATACGCAGTATTTT
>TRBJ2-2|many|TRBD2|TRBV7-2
CASSPTAGGPDTGELFF
TGTGCCAGCAGCCCGACAGCGGGAGGGCCCGACACCGGGGAGCTGTTTTTT
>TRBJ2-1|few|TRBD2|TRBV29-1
CSTRLAGGSYNEQFF
TGCAGCACGAGACTAGCGGGGGGGAGTTACAATGAGCAGTTCTTC
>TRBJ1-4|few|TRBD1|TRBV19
CVRTCLDRGPATNEKLFF
TGTGTCAGGACATGTCTCGACAGGGGCCCTGCAACTAATGAAAAACTGTTTTTT
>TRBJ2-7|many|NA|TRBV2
CASSPPYEQYF
TGTGCCAGCAGTCCCCCCTACGAGCAGTACTTC
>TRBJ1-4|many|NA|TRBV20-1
CSARDRQVNEKLFF
TGCAGTGCTAGAGATCGACAGGTGAATGAAAAACTGTTTTTT
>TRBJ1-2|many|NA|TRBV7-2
CASSLAREYYGCTF
TGTGCCAGCAGCTTAGCTAGGGAGTACTATGGCTGCACCTTC
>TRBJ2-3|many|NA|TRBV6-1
CASSEVLLGRTSTDTQYF
TGTGCCAGCAGTGAAGTCCTCTTGGGGCGTACTAGCACAGATACGCAGTATTTT
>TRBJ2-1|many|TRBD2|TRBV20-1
CSARDDGAGGPYEQFF
TGCAGTGCTAGAGATGATGGAGCGGGGGGGCCTTATGAGCAGTTCTTC
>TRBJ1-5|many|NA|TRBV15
CATSRDKGGKAQHF
TGTGCCACCAGCAGAGATAAGGGGGGGAAGGCCCAGCATTTT
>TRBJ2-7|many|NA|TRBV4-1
CASSQARALGEQYF
TGCGCCAGCAGCCAAGCCCGGGCCCTAGGGGAGCAGTACTTC
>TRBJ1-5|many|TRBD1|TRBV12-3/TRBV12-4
CASSLALSTGLYQPQHF
TGTGCCAGCAGTTTAGCCCTGTCGACAGGGCTCTATCAGCCCCAGCATTTT
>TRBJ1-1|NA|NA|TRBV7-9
CASSSVGGLTEAFF
TGTGCCAGCAGCTCAGTGGGGGGCTTAACTGAAGCTTTCTTC
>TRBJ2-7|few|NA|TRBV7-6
CASSFADRGGEQYF
TGTGCCAGCAGCTTCGCCGACAGGGGAGGGGAGCAGTACTTC
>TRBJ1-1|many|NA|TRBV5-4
CASSLWGITEAFF
TGTGCCAGCAGCTTGTGGGGTATCACTGAAGCTTTCTTT
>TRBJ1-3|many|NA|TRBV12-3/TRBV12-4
CASSWNTIYF
TGTGCCAGCAGTTGGAACACCATATATTTT
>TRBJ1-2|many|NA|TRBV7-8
CASSSTGTYGYTF
TGTGCCAGCAGCTCCACAGGGACCTATGGCTACACCTTC
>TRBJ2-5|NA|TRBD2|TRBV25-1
CASSEYGGRAGGETQYF
TGTGCCAGCAGTGAATACGGCGGGAGGGCCGGAGGGGAGACCCAGTACTTC
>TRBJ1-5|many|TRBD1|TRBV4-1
CASSHSIGTGGDQPQHF
TGCGCCAGCAGCCATAGCATCGGGACAGGGGGCGATCAGCCCCAGCATTTT
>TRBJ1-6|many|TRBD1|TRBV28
CASSSGTGANSPLHF
TGTGCCAGCAGTTCCGGGACAGGAGCAAATTCACCCCTCCACTTT
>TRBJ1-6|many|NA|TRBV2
CASSKRGGLPTEDSPLHF
TGTGCCAGCAGTAAAAGGGGGGGCCTTCCGACCGAAGATTCACCCCTCCACTTT
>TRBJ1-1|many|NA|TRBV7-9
CASSLAVTEAFF
TGTGCCAGCAGCTTGGCGGTGACTGAAGCTTTCTTT
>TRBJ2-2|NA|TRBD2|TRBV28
CASSKLLAALAGGGELFF
TGTGCCAGCAGTAAACTCCTAGCGGCCTTGGCGGGGGGCGGGGAGCTGTTTTTT
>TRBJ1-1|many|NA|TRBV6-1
CASSRRRDIVNTEAFF
TGTGCCAGCAGCCGACGAAGGGACATCGTGAACACTGAAGCTTTCTTT
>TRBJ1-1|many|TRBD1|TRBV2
CASSEARDRFTEAFF
TGTGCCAGCAGTGAGGCCCGGGACAGGTTCACTGAAGCTTTCTTT
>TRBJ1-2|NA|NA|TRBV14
CASSQDGGSVGGYTF
TGTGCCAGCAGCCAAGATGGTGGGAGTGTGGGTGGCTACACCTTC
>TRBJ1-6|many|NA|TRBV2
CASSRLPLDTPLHF
TGTGCCAGCAGCCGACTCCCGCTAGACACACCCCTCCACTTT
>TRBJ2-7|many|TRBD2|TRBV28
CASSLFGAGGQQYF
TGTGCCAGCAGTTTATTCGGAGCGGGAGGGCAGCAGTACTTC
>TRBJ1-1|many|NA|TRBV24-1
CATSVEGTIEAFF
TGTGCCACCAGCGTGGAAGGTACGATTGAAGCTTTCTTT
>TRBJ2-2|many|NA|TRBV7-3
CASSLGRGPGGSGELFF
TGTGCCAGCAGCTTAGGCAGAGGTCCCGGAGGCTCAGGGGAGCTGTTTTTT
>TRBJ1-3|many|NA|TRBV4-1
CASSQDEGPSGNTIYF
TGCGCCAGCAGCCAAGACGAAGGACCTTCTGGAAACACCATATATTTT
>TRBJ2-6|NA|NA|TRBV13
CASSLEEGSSGANVLTF
TGTGCCAGCAGCCTAGAGGAGGGCAGCTCTGGGGCCAACGTCCTGACTTTC
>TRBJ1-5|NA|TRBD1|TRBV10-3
CASSYSGQGGNQPQHF
TGTGCCAGCAGTTACTCGGGACAGGGGGGCAATCAGCCCCAGCATTTT
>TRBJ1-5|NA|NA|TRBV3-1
CASSQGGRGSNQPQHF
TGTGCCAGCAGCCAAGGGGGAAGGGGGTCCAATCAGCCCCAGCATTTT
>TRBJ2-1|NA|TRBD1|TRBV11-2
CASSRGQISYNEQFF
TGTGCCAGCAGCCGGGGACAGATATCCTACAATGAGCAGTTCTTC
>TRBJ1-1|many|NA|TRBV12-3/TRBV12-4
CASRPTGSTEAFF
TGTGCCAGCAGGCCAACAGGGAGCACTGAAGCTTTCTTT
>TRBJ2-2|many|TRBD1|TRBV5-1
CASSGGQGGSGELFF
TGCGCCAGCAGCGGGGGACAGGGCGGTTCCGGGGAGCTGTTTTTT
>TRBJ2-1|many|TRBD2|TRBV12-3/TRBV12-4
CASSLRGLAGRNEQFF
TGTGCCAGCAGTTTAAGGGGACTAGCGGGAAGAAATGAGCAGTTCTTC
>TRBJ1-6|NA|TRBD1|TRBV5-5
CASTLRGRASPLHF
TGTGCCAGCACTCTCAGGGGGCGCGCCTCACCCCTCCACTTT
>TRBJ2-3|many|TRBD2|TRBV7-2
CASSPTRRLAVYTDTQYF
TGTGCCAGCAGCCCTACGCGCAGACTAGCGGTTTACACAGATACGCAGTATTTT
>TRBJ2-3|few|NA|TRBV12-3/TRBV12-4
CASRQGMNTQYF
TGTGCCAGCAGACAGGGTATGAATACGCAGTATTTT
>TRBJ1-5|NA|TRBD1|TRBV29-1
CSVPGQGTNQPQHF
TGCAGCGTCCCTGGACAGGGCACCAATCAGCCCCAGCATTTT
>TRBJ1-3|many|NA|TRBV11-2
CASSQRMGSGNTIYF
TGTGCCAGCAGCCAAAGGATGGGCTCTGGAAACACCATATATTTT
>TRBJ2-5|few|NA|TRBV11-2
CASSLDRDTTETQYF
TGTGCCAGCAGCTTAGACCGGGACACAACTGAGACCCAGTACTTC
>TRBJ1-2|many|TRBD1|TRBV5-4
CASSGGTGLTYGYTF
TGTGCCAGCAGCGGGGGGACAGGGCTAACGTATGGCTACACCTTC
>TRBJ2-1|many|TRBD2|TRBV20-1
CSARDLAGVLYNEQFF
TGCAGTGCTAGAGACCTAGCGGGGGTTTTATACAATGAGCAGTTCTTC
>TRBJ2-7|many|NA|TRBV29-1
CSVESDGSYEQYF
TGCAGCGTTGAATCCGACGGCTCCTACGAGCAGTACTTC
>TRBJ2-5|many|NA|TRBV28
CASSLSASGTQYF
TGTGCCAGCAGTTTATCAGCGAGCGGGACCCAGTACTTC
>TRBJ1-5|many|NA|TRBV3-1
CASSQTKGISNQPQHF
TGTGCCAGCAGCCAAACCAAGGGGATTAGCAATCAGCCCCAGCATTTT
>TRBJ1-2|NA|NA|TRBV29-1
CSVKGYGYTF
TGCAGCGTTAAGGGATACGGCTACACCTTC
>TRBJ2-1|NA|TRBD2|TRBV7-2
CASSLAPDLLAGGVDEQFF
TGTGCCAGCAGCTTAGCCCCCGACCTCCTAGCGGGAGGAGTCGATGAGCAGTTCTTC